This T cell receptor (beta chain) was recorded in a study of blood T cell repertoires in COVID-19 (dated by TCRdb to the early 2020s). Background for the entire study: The collaborator samples originated in the United States, Italy and Spain and spanned the acute and convalescent phases of COVID-19. Nearly every sample came with metadata listing a de-identified subject ID, COVID-19 status, age in years and sex. Where HLA class I and class II types were available, the types were taken from metadata supplied by the sample provider, not from assay-based typing. The repertoires were released in a freely available public database meant as a resource for research on the immune response to SARS-CoV-2. Deeply sampled blood TCRbeta repertoires from subjects exposed to, actively infected with, or recovered from COVID-19 were included in the dataset. Samples were obtained from the ongoing ImmuneRACE study (first 160 participants) and from 1,254 subjects provided by 6 global collaborators. The material from the prospective study consisted of cDNA or gDNA derived from T cells, B-cell-depleted T cells, or PBMCs.

Relative to germline, V is 5 bases shorter and J is 4 bases shorter, with 7 bases between their ends. The CDR3 covers 12 residues, taking in both the cysteine and the phenylalanine. Only the CDR3 DNA stays, 36 bases, in frame from base 1. The germline V gene (reference sequence) specifies WNHNN as CDR1 and SYGVQD as CDR2. TCRbeta CDR3 regions were amplified from genomic DNA by means of the immunoSEQ Assay, a bias-controlled multiplex PCR. As for how the authors treated the data: Within the assay, amplification of reference gene primers was used to estimate how many nucleated cells each sample contained. To quantify the absolute abundance of each unique TCRbeta CDR3 rearrangement, sequence reads were collapsed and filtered. For each sample, productive Simpson clonality was calculated as the square root of Simpson's diversity index over productive rearrangements. TCRdb took over this immuneACCESS table, retaining in-frame rearrangements with V and J assigned. Such tables are incomplete; in checked studies, under half of the missing clones stem from an unresolved V gene, and the remainder is unexplained. The D gene and trimming were derived from the DNA, and the V and J assignments and clone size from that table. Counted in this sample were nearly 350,000 clones; 88% of them appeared once. The biggest ten clones account for more than 5.5% of the sample.

This clone has only a few counts. Its antigen is still unknown. No much larger clonotype is one base removed from it; base qualities were not supplied. Points the paper makes about the study in general: How much clinical and demographic metadata was included differed by source and by participant, and the metadata was provided uncurated.

At one collaborating source in Seattle, patients were enrolled during active infection and were followed longitudinally through the course of disease. Whole blood was collected in K2EDTA tubes by collaborating institutions according to the institutions' own protocols. For TCRbeta analysis, collaborator samples were shipped as frozen whole blood, as isolated PBMCs, or as DNA extracted from either sample type. This sequence originates from a woman in her seventies with COVID-19, enrolled during active disease. What was sequenced was peripheral blood. The chain links TRBV10-1 with TRBJ2-3; TRBD1 is a weak D gene call, 5 bases matching. The CDR3 is CASSQGPDTQYF. The DNA sequence is as follows: TGCGCCAGCAGTCAGGGTCCAGATACGCAGTATTTT.